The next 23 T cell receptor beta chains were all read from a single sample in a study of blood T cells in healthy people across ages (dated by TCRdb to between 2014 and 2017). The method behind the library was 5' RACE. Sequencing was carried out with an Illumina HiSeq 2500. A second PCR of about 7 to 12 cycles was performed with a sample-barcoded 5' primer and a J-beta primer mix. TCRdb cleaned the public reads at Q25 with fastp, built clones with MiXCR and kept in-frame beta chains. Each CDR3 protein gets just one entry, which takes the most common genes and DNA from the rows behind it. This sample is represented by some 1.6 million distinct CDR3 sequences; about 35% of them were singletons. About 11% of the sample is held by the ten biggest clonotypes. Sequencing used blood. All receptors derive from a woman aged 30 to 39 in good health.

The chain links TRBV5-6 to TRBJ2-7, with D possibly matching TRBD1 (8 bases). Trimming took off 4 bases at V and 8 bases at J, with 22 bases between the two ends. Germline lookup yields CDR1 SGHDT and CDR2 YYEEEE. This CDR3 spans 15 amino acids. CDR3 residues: CASSTGGQGFVQQYF. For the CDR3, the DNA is TGTGCCAGCAGCACGGGAGGACAGGGATTTGTTCAGCAGTACTTC.

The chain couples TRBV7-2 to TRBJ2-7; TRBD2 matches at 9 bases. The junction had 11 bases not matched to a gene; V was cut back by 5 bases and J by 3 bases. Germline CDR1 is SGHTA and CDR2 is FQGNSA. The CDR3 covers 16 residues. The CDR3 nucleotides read TGTGCCAGCAGCCCGAGACGAGCGGGAGGAGTCTACGAGCAGTACTTC. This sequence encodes CASSPRRAGGVYEQYF.

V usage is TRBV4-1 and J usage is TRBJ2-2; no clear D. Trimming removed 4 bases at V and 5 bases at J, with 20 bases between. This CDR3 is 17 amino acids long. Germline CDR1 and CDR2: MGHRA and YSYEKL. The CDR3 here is CASSPQDAGWFTGELFF. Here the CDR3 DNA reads TGCGCCAGCAGCCCGCAGGACGCAGGCTGGTTTACCGGGGAGCTGTTTTTT.

The CDR3 DNA sequence: TGTGCCAGCAGGGGACAGGGTGACGCTAACTATGGCTACACCTTC. This sequence encodes CASRGQGDANYGYTF. V and J are TRBV7-2 and TRBJ1-2; 9 bases are shared with TRBD1. The V gene's germline CDR1 is SGHTA and CDR2 FQGNSA. V lost 6 bases and J lost 0; bases outside the gene matches: 5. This CDR3 spans 15 amino acids.

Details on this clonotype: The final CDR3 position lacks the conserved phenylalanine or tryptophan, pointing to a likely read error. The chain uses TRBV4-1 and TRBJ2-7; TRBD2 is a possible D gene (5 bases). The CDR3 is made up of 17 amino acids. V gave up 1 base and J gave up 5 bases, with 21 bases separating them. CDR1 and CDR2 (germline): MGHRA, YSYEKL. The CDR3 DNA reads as TGCGCCAGCAGCCAAGCCCCGGGGAGAGCACACCTTCACGAGCAGTACCTC. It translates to CASSQAPGRAHLHEQYL.

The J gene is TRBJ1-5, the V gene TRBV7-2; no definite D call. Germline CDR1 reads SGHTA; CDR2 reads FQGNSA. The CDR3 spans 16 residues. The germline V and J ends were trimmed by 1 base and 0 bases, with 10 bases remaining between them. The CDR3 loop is CASSLEPLASNQPQHF. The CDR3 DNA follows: TGTGCCAGCAGCTTAGAACCCCTCGCTAGCAATCAGCCCCAGCATTTT. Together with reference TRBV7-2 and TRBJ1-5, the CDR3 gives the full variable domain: GAGVSQSPSNKVTEKGKDVELRCDPISGHTALYWYRQSLGQGLEFLIYFQGNSAPDKSGLPSDRFSAERTGGSVSTLTIQRTQQEDSAVYLCASSLEPLASNQPQHFGDGTRLSIL.

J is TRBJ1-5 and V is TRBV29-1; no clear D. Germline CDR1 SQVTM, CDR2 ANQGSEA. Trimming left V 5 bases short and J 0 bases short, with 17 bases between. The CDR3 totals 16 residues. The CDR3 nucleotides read TGCAGCGTTCAGGAGGCAGCAATTCTTAGCAATCAGCCCCAGCATTTT. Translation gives CSVQEAAILSNQPQHF.

The DNA of the CDR3 is TGTGCCAGCAGCGTAGAAGGTTACGTGAACACTGAAGCTTTCTTT. Protein: CASSVEGYVNTEAFF. This chain joins TRBV9 and TRBJ1-1; D gene unclear. The V end was cut by 0 bases, the J end by 0 bases, with 9 bases between. Per the germline V gene, CDR1 is SGDLS and CDR2 is YYNGEE. The CDR3 has 15 amino acids.

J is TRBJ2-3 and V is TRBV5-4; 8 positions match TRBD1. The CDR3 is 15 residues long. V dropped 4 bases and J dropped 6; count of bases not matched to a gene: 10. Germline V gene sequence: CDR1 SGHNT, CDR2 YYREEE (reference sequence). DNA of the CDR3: TGTGCCAGCAGCCCCGGACAGGGCCCGATTGATACGCAGTATTTT. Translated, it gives CASSPGQGPIDTQYF.

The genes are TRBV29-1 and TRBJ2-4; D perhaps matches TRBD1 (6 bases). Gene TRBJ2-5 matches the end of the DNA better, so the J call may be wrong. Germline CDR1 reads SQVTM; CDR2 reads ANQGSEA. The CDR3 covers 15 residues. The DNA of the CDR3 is TGCAGCGTTGCCCGTCACTTTAGGGGGAAAGAGACCCAGTACTTC. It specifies CSVARHFRGKETQYF.

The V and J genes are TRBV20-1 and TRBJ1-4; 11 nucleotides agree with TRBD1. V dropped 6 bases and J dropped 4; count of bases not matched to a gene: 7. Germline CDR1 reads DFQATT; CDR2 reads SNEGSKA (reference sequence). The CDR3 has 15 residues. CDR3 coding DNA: TGCAGTGCCATGGACAGGGGGCTTGGTAATGAAAAACTGTTTTTT. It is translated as CSAMDRGLGNEKLFF.

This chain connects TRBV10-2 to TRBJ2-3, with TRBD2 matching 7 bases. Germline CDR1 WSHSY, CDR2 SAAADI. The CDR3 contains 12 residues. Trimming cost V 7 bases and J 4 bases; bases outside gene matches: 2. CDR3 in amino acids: CASKGLADTQYF. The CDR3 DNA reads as TGCGCCAGCAAAGGACTAGCAGATACGCAGTATTTT.

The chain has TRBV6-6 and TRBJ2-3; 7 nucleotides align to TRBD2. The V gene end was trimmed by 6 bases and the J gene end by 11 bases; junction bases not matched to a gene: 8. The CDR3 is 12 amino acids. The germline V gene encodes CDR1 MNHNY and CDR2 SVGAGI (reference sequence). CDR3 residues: CASRVAGVEQYF. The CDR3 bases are TGTGCCAGCAGAGTAGCGGGTGTGGAGCAGTATTTT.

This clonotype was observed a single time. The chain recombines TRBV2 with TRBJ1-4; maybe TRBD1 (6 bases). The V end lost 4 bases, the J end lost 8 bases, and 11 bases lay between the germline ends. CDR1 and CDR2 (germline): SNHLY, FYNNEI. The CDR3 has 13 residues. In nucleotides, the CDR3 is TGTGCCAGCAGTGCGGGGGCGCGGGAAAAACTGTTTTTT. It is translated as CASSAGAREKLFF.

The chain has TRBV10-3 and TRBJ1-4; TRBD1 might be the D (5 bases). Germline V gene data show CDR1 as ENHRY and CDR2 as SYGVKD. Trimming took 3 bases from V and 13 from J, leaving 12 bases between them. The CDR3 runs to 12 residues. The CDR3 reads CAISEGTAGLFF. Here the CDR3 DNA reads TGTGCCATCAGTGAAGGGACGGCGGGACTGTTTTTT.

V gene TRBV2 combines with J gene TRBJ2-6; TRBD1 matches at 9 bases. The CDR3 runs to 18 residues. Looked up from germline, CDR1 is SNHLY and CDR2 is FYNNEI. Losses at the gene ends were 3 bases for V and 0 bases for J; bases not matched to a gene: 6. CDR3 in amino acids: CASSDSDRGGSGANVLTF. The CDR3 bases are TGTGCCAGCAGTGACTCGGACAGGGGCGGCTCTGGGGCCAACGTCCTGACTTTC.

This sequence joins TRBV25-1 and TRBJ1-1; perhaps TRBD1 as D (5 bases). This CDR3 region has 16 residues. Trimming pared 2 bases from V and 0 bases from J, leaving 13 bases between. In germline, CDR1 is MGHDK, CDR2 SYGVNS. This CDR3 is CASSERGAGLNTEAFF. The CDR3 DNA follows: TGTGCCAGCAGTGAAAGGGGCGCAGGGTTGAACACTGAAGCTTTCTTT.

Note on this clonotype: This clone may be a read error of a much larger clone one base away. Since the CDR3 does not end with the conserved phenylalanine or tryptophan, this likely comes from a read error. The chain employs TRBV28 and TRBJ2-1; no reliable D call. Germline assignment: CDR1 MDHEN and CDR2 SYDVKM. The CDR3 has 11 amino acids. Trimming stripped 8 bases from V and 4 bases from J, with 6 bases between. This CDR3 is CASGPYNEQFI. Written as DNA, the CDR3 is TGTGCCAGCGGGCCATACAATGAGCAGTTCATC.

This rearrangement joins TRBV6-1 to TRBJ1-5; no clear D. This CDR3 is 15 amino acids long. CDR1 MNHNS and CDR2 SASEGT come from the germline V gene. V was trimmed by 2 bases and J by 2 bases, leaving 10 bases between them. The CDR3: CASSELINGNQPQHF. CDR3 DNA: TGTGCCAGCAGTGAATTAATCAACGGCAATCAGCCCCAGCATTTT.

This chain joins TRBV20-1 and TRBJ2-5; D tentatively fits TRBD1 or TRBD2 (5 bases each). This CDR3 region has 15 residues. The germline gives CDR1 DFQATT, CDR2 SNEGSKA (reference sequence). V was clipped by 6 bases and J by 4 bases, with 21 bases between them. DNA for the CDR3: TGCAGTGCATACCAAACCTCCGGGACGGGAGAGACCCAGTACTTC. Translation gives CSAYQTSGTGETQYF.

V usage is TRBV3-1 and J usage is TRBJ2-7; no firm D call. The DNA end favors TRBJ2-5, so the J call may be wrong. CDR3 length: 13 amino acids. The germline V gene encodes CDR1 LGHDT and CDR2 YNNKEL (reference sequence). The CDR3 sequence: CASSPADFGTQYF. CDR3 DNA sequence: TGTGCCAGCAGCCCAGCAGATTTCGGGACCCAGTACTTC.

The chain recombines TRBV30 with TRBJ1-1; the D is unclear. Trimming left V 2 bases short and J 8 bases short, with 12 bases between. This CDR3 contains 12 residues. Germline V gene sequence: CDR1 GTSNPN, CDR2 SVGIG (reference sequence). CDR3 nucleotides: TGTGCCTGGAGTAAAGTTAGGGCAGAAGCTTTCTTT. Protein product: CAWSKVRAEAFF. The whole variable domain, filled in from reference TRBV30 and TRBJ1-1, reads SQTIHQWPATLVQPVGSPLSLECTVEGTSNPNLYWYRQAAGRGLQLLFYSVGIGQISSEVPQNLSASRPQDRQFILSSKKLLLSDSGFYLCAWSKVRAEAFFGQGTRLTVV.

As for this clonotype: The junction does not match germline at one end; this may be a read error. The CDR3 reads CGVEGNTYEQYF. The DNA of the CDR3 is TGCGGCGTTGAAGGGAATACCTACGAGCAGTACTTC. The chain carries TRBV29-1 and TRBJ2-4; D gene unclear. The last part of the DNA fits TRBJ2-7 better; the J call may be wrong. CDR1 and CDR2 from the germline V gene are SQVTM and ANQGSEA. This CDR3 contains 12 residues.